One and the same sample provided the 16 T cell receptor beta chains below, sequenced in a study of early T cells in non-severe SARS-CoV-2 infection. Each CDR3 protein is one row after TCRdb ran MiXCR on the 5' RACE reads. This table holds tens of thousands of distinct CDR3 sequences, almost 5.5% found once. Sequenced here: whole blood, sampled at baseline. Receptor source: an adult who was a healthcare worker with PCR-confirmed SARS-CoV-2 infection or an uninfected control (not recorded which).

This clonotype was observed many times. V usage is TRBV20-1 and J usage is TRBJ2-1; a weak D match, TRBD2 (5 bases). V was clipped by 4 bases and J by 10 bases, with 14 bases between them. Looked up from germline, CDR1 is DFQATT and CDR2 is SNEGSKA (reference sequence). There are 12 residues in the CDR3. The CDR3: CSAKSGAREQFF. CDR3 in DNA: TGCAGTGCTAAAAGCGGTGCCCGAGAGCAGTTCTTC.

This clonotype showed up many times. The V gene is TRBV2, the J gene TRBJ2-1, with D maybe TRBD2 (5 bases). The CDR3 is made up of 14 amino acids. Trimming took off 4 bases at V and 3 bases at J, with 10 bases between the two ends. In germline, CDR1 is SNHLY, CDR2 FYNNEI. CDR3 region: CASSGLTSYNEQFF. The CDR3 DNA sequence: TGTGCCAGCAGTGGCCTAACTAGCTACAATGAGCAGTTCTTC.

The table lists this clonotype with many counts. The chain is built from TRBV21-1 and TRBJ2-7; the table assigns TRBD1, which was not confirmed against the DNA. TRBV21-1 is designated a pseudogene. This CDR3 contains 13 residues. CDR3 loop: CASSKGGLYEQYF. CDR3 bases: TGTGCCAGCAGCAAGGGGGGCTTATACGAGCAGTACTTC.

Many counts were recorded for this clonotype. The chain recombines TRBV2 with TRBJ2-1, with 8 bases lining up with TRBD2. J gave up 8 bases and V 4 bases, and 4 bases lay outside the gene matches. Germline CDR1 is SNHLY and CDR2 is FYNNEI. This CDR3 is 13 amino acids long. CDR3 residues: CASSGGLADEQFF. The CDR3 region has the DNA TGTGCCAGCAGTGGAGGACTAGCTGATGAGCAGTTCTTC. The full variable domain, with the rest looked up from reference TRBV2 and TRBJ2-1, is EPEVTQTPSHQVTQMGQEVILRCVPISNHLYFYWYRQILGQKVEFLVSFYNNEISEKSEIFDDQFSVERPDGSNFTLKIRSTKLEDSAMYFCASSGGLADEQFFGPGTRLTVL.

There are many counts of this clonotype. This rearrangement joins TRBV27 to TRBJ2-1; 13 nucleotides align to TRBD2. With 5 bases clipped from V and 7 bases from J, the junction kept 5 bases outside the gene matches. Germline CDR1 is MNHEY and CDR2 is SMNVEV (reference sequence). CDR3 size: 15 residues. The CDR3 spells CASSQTSGRSNEQFF. CDR3 sequence (DNA): TGTGCCAGCAGTCAGACTAGCGGGAGGTCGAATGAGCAGTTCTTC.

J is TRBJ2-1 and V is TRBV7-9, with D unresolved. CDR1 and CDR2 from the germline V gene are SEHNR and FQNEAQ (reference sequence). V dropped 5 bases and J dropped 12 bases, with 20 bases sitting between them. The CDR3 has 14 amino acids. CDR3 protein: CASSNEPAAVGQFF. The CDR3 DNA reads TGTGCCAGCAGCAACGAGCCCGCGGCCGTCGGGCAGTTCTTC.

The chain has TRBV7-3 and TRBJ2-1, with 8 positions matching TRBD2. This CDR3 comprises 15 residues. The junction had 5 bases not matched to a gene; V was cut back by 4 bases and J by 3 bases. Per germline, CDR1 SGHTA and CDR2 FQGTGA. DNA of the CDR3: TGTGCCAGCAGCTCGGGACTAGACAACTACAATGAGCAGTTCTTC. This gives the protein CASSSGLDNYNEQFF.

A few counts support this clonotype. V gene TRBV7-9 combines with J gene TRBJ2-1; 15 nucleotides agree with TRBD2. The germline CDR1 and CDR2 sequences are SEHNR and FQNEAQ (reference sequence). J was trimmed by 8 bases and V by 5 bases; bases with no gene match: 7. The CDR3 runs to 16 residues. CDR3 residues: CASSPRTSGRADEQFF. The CDR3 bases are TGTGCCAGCAGCCCCCGGACTAGCGGGAGGGCCGATGAGCAGTTCTTC.

At least ten counts were recorded for this clonotype. This chain uses TRBV30 with TRBJ2-1, with 11 bases matching TRBD2. The CDR3 contains 14 residues. V trimming: 3 bases; J trimming: 7 bases; junction bases outside the gene matches: 5. Germline V gives CDR1 GTSNPN, CDR2 SVGIG (reference sequence). CDR3 sequence (DNA): TGTGCCTGGAGGGTAGCGGGAGGGGTGAATGAGCAGTTCTTC. Protein product: CAWRVAGGVNEQFF.

The chain employs TRBV5-4 and TRBJ1-1; TRBD1 aligns across 10 bases. This CDR3 is 13 amino acids long. V trimming: 3 bases; J trimming: 8 bases; junction bases outside the gene matches: 4. Per germline, CDR1 SGHNT and CDR2 YYREEE (reference sequence). The CDR3 DNA is TGTGCCAGCAGCTCTGACAGGGGGCGCGAAGCTTTCTTT. Its protein product is CASSSDRGREAFF.

The table lists this clonotype with a few counts. The CDR3 DNA reads as TGCAGCGCGGACAGGGTAATGAACACTGAAGCTTTCTTT. Translating gives CSADRVMNTEAFF. The chain recombines TRBV29-1 with TRBJ1-1; 8 nucleotides match TRBD1. The ends lost 7 bases at V and 0 bases at J; junction bases unmatched: 4. Per germline, CDR1 SQVTM and CDR2 ANQGSEA. This CDR3 has 13 amino acids. Together with reference TRBV29-1 and TRBJ1-1, the CDR3 gives the full variable domain: SAVISQKPSRDICQRGTSLTIQCQVDSQVTMMFWYRQQPGQSLTLIATANQGSEATYESGFVIDKFPISRPNLTFSTLTVSNMSPEDSSIYLCSADRVMNTEAFFGQGTRLTVV.

The genes are TRBV27 and TRBJ2-6; D is undetermined. V was shortened by 6 bases and J by 0 bases, with 9 bases between the two germline ends. Per the germline V gene, CDR1 is MNHEY and CDR2 is SMNVEV (reference sequence). The CDR3 loop spans 15 amino acids. Written as DNA, the CDR3 is TGTGCCAGCAGCTTTTACCCCTCTGGGGCCAACGTCCTGACTTTC. Translation gives CASSFYPSGANVLTF.

This clonotype was detected many times. The chain joins TRBV27 to TRBJ2-6; D call uncertain. Trimming stripped 5 bases from V and 1 base from J, with 12 bases between. The V gene's germline CDR1 is MNHEY and CDR2 SMNVEV (reference sequence). The CDR3 covers 16 residues. The CDR3 bases are TGTGCCAGCAGTCCGCCGGACCTATCTGGGGCCAACGTCCTGACTTTC. Its protein is CASSPPDLSGANVLTF.

This clonotype appeared a single time. Being one base from a much bigger clone, this may be a read error. The genes are TRBV29-1 and TRBJ1-1, with TRBD1 identical over 8 bases. CDR1 SQVTM and CDR2 ANQGSEA come from the germline V gene. The CDR3 totals 12 residues. The DNA for the CDR3 is TGCTGCGTTCTACAGGGGGGCACTGAAGCTTTCTTT. Amino acid sequence: CCVLQGGTEAFF.

This clonotype was counted between two and nine times. The CDR3, as DNA: TGTGCCAGCAGTTTAAATCTTGGGGGCGTGCAGCCCCAGCATTTT. Protein product: CASSLNLGGVQPQHF. The rearrangement links TRBV12-3 or TRBV12-4 to TRBJ1-5; a weak D match, TRBD1 (6 bases). Trimming left V 2 bases short and J 7 bases short, with 15 bases between. The CDR3 is 15 residues long.

The chain combines TRBV27 with TRBJ2-3; D is perhaps TRBD1 (6 bases). V lost 4 bases to trimming and J lost 4 bases, with 12 bases between them. The CDR3 is 14 residues long. Germline CDR1 MNHEY, CDR2 SMNVEV (reference sequence). CDR3 in DNA: TGTGCCAGCAGTTCCCGGACAGCAGCAGATACGCAGTATTTT. This codes for CASSSRTAADTQYF.